These T cell receptor beta chains were read from a single sample in a study of shared clonotypes between healthy human individuals. Libraries were prepared by immunoSEQ multiplex PCR; TCRdb keeps only in-frame clonotypes and omits some of them. The repertoire holds around 240,000 clones, with under 80% as singletons. The source material was memory CD4+ T cells sorted from blood. The receptors derive from a man aged 25-40 years in good health. CDR3s include the opening cysteine and the closing phenylalanine or tryptophan. D genes are given only for firm matches. Where a row states a size, it is once, few, many or the class of an expanded clone; other rows omit it.

D	size	V	J	CDR3	DNA
.	few	TRBV30	TRBJ1-5	CAWSDSLHQPQHF	TGTGCCTGGAGTGACAGCCTTCATCAGCCCCAGCATTTT
TRBD2	.	TRBV28	TRBJ2-1	CASSPAGRQGNEQFF	TGTGCCAGCAGCCCCGCCGGGAGGCAGGGCAATGAGCAGTTCTTC
.	.	TRBV28	TRBJ1-5	CASSRTEPNQPQHF	TGTGCCAGCAGCCGAACAGAGCCCAATCAGCCCCAGCATTTT
.	once	TRBV30	TRBJ1-1	CALSGVGTEAFF	TGTGCCTTATCAGGGGTCGGCACTGAAGCTTTCTTT
TRBD1	few	TRBV27	TRBJ1-2	CASSRGDSNYGYTF	TGTGCCAGCAGTCGCGGGGACAGCAACTATGGCTACACCTTC
.	.	TRBV28	TRBJ1-2	CASSFTRNYGYTF	TGTGCCAGCAGTTTTACCCGGAACTATGGCTACACCTTC
.	many	TRBV2	TRBJ1-2	CATIRDTNYGYTF	TGTGCCACCATCCGGGACACCAACTATGGCTACACCTTC
.	.	TRBV7-6	TRBJ2-4	CASSCPYWYF	TGTGCCAGCAGCTGCCCTTATTGGTACTTC
TRBD2	.	TRBV2	TRBJ2-7	CASRLGRGPRLGQYF	TGTGCCAGCAGACTCGGGAGGGGTCCCCGTTTGGGGCAGTACTTC
.	.	TRBV28	TRBJ2-1	CASSLGGHPEQFF	TGTGCCAGCAGTTTAGGGGGACACCCTGAGCAGTTCTTC
.	.	TRBV6-5	TRBJ2-1	CASSYGDLSYNEQFF	TGTGCCAGCAGTTACGGGGACTTGTCCTACAATGAGCAGTTCTTC
.	.	TRBV4-3	TRBJ1-2	CASSQDNRPWIREIHGYTF	TGCGCCAGCAGCCAAGATAATCGTCCATGGATACGGGAGATTCATGGCTACACCTTC
TRBD1	.	TRBV27	TRBJ1-2	CASSWDRGRGYTF	TGTGCCAGCAGTTGGGACAGGGGGAGGGGCTACACCTTC
TRBD1	.	TRBV7-6	TRBJ2-2	CASSLGTASPTGELFF	TGTGCCAGCAGCCTCGGGACAGCAAGCCCTACCGGGGAGCTGTTTTTT
.	.	TRBV7-3	TRBJ1-2	CASSRTGDDGYTF	TGTGCCAGCAGCCGAACGGGGGACGATGGCTACACCTTC
.	few	TRBV18	TRBJ2-7	CASSRDKHYEQYF	TGTGCCAGCTCACGGGACAAACACTACGAGCAGTACTTC
.	.	TRBV28	TRBJ1-4	CASSFLDRSGEKLFF	TGTGCCAGCAGTTTTCTTGACAGGTCCGGTGAAAAACTGTTTTTT
.	.	TRBV14	TRBJ2-7	CASSPVMSSYEQYF	TGTGCCAGCAGCCCCGTAATGAGCTCCTACGAGCAGTACTTC
.	.	TRBV2	TRBJ1-1	CASSEGRADTEAFF	TGTGCCAGCAGTGAGGGCAGGGCAGACACTGAAGCTTTCTTT
.	.	TRBV7-7	TRBJ2-5	CASSLVGAGGLETQYF	TGTGCTAGCAGCTTAGTAGGGGCAGGGGGGTTGGAGACCCAGTACTTC
.	.	TRBV7-8	TRBJ2-3	CASSLFGDTQYF	TGTGCCAGCAGCTTATTCGGAGATACGCAGTATTTT
.	.	TRBV4-3	TRBJ1-2	CASSQDMAANYGYTF	TGCGCCAGCAGCCAAGATATGGCAGCAAACTATGGCTACACCTTC
TRBD2	.	TRBV15	TRBJ2-5	CATSRGATSAQETQYF	TGTGCCACCAGCAGAGGGGCGACTAGCGCTCAAGAGACCCAGTACTTC
.	.	TRBV15	TRBJ1-5	CATTRGVGQPQHF	TGTGCCACTACCCGGGGTGTCGGACAGCCCCAGCATTTT
TRBD1	.	TRBV18	TRBJ2-7	CASSPAGGRNEQYF	TGTGCCAGCTCACCTGCAGGGGGAAGGAACGAGCAGTACTTC
.	once	TRBV10-2	TRBJ2-3	CASGRQSGTDTQYF	TGCGCCAGCGGGAGACAATCGGGCACAGATACGCAGTATTTT
TRBD2	.	TRBV5-4	TRBJ2-4	CASSPRPGGYIQYF	TGTGCCAGCAGCCCCCGTCCGGGGGGGTACATTCAGTACTTC
.	many	TRBV5-5	TRBJ2-7	CASSRSQAGYEQYF	TGTGCCAGCAGCCGGTCCCAGGCAGGGTACGAGCAGTACTTC
TRBD1	few	TRBV7-2	TRBJ2-2	CASSKQGAQNTGELFF	TGTGCCAGCAGCAAACAGGGGGCGCAGAACACCGGGGAGCTGTTTTTT
.	.	TRBV11-2	TRBJ2-7	CASSPGGAFEQYF	TGTGCCAGCAGCCCAGGGGGGGCATTCGAGCAGTACTTC
.	.	TRBV2	TRBJ2-7	CASSKRTARGYEQYF	TGTGCCAGCAGCAAAAGGACCGCCCGTGGATACGAGCAGTACTTC
TRBD1	few	TRBV2	TRBJ1-1	CASRPTGVTEAFF	TGTGCCAGCAGGCCGACAGGGGTCACTGAAGCTTTCTTT
TRBD1	once	TRBV18	TRBJ2-5	CASSPLTGGYQETQYF	TGTGCCAGCTCACCATTAACAGGGGGTTACCAAGAGACCCAGTACTTC
.	.	TRBV6-1	TRBJ1-2	CASSEVRRVTNYGYTF	TGTGCCAGCAGTGAAGTTCGCAGGGTCACTAACTATGGCTACACCTTC
.	once	TRBV2	TRBJ2-2	CASSEQGSGELFF	TGTGCCAGCAGTGAACAGGGAAGCGGGGAGCTGTTTTTT
.	.	TRBV7-5	TRBJ2-5	CVRAYKLAENQETQYF	TGTGTCAGAGCCTATAAGCTAGCGGAAAATCAAGAGACCCAGTACTTC
.	.	TRBV11-2	TRBJ1-5	CASSLGVTGFQPQHF	TGTGCCAGCAGCTTAGGAGTTACAGGGTTTCAGCCCCAGCATTTT
TRBD2	.	TRBV4-3	TRBJ2-3	CASSQDVAGRADTQYF	TGCGCCAGCAGCCAAGATGTAGCGGGGCGCGCAGATACGCAGTATTTT
TRBD2	.	TRBV7-8	TRBJ2-3	CASSWDPGSGSSTDTQYF	TGTGCCAGCAGCTGGGACCCTGGTAGCGGGAGCAGCACAGATACGCAGTATTTT
.	.	TRBV11-3	TRBJ1-2	CASSPRALVGYGYTF	TGTGCCAGCAGCCCCCGGGCCTTGGTGGGCTATGGCTACACCTTC
.	.	TRBV28	TRBJ1-1	CACREGGNTEAFF	TGTGCCTGCCGGGAGGGCGGAAACACTGAAGCTTTCTTT